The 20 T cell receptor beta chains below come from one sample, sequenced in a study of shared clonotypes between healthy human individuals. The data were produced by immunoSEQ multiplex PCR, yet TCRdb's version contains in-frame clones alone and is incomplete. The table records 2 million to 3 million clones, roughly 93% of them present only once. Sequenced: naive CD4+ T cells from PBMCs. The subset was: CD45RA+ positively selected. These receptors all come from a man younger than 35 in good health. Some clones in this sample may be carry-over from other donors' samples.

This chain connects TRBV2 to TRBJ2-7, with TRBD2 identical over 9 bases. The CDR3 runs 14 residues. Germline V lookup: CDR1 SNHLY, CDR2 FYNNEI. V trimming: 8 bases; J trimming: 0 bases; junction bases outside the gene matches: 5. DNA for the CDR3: TGTGCCAGCTGGTGGCGGGAGGGCTCCTACGAGCAGTACTTC. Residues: CASWWREGSYEQYF.

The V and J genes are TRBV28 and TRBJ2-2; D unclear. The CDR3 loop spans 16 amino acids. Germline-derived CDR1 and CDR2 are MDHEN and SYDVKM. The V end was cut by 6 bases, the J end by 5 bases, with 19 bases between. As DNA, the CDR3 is TGTGCCAGCAGGGACGGAACAAGGGTGGGAACCGGGGAGCTGTTTTTT. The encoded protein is CASRDGTRVGTGELFF.

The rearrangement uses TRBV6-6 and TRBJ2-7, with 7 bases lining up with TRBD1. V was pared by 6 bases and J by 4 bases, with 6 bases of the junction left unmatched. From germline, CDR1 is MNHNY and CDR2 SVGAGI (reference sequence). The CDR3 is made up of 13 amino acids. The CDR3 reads CASSQGQKYEQYF. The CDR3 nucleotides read TGTGCCAGCAGCCAGGGACAGAAATACGAGCAGTACTTC.

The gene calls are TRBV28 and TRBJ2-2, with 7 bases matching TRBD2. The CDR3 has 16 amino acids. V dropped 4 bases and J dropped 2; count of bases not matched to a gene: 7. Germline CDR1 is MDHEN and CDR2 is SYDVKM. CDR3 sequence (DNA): TGTGCCAGCAGTTCGTTTCGGGGGGTTAACACCGGGGAGCTGTTTTTT. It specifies CASSSFRGVNTGELFF. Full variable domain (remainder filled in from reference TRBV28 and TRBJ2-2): DVKVTQSSRYLVKRTGEKVFLECVQDMDHENMFWYRQDPGLGLRLIYFSYDVKMKEKGDIPEGYSVSREKKERFSLILESASTNQTSMYLCASSSFRGVNTGELFFGEGSRLTVL.

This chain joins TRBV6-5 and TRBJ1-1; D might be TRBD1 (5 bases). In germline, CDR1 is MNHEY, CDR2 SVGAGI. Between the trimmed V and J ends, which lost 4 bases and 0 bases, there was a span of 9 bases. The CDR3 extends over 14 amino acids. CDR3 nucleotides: TGTGCCAGCAGTTGGGGGACGATGAACACTGAAGCTTTCTTT. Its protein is CASSWGTMNTEAFF.

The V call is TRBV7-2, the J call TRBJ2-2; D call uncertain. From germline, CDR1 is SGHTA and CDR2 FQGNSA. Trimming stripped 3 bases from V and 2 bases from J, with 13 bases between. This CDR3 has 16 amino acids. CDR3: CASSFRRVGNTGELFF. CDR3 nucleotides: TGTGCCAGCAGCTTTCGTCGGGTAGGAAACACCGGGGAGCTGTTTTTT. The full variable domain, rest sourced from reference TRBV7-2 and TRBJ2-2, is GAGVSQSPSNKVTEKGKDVELRCDPISGHTALYWYRQSLGQGLEFLIYFQGNSAPDKSGLPSDRFSAERTGGSVSTLTIQRTQQEDSAVYLCASSFRRVGNTGELFFGEGSRLTVL.

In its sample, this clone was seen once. CDR3 region: CASSLGRAARDYEQYF. CDR3 coding DNA: TGTGCCAGCAGCTTAGGAAGAGCGGCGAGAGATTACGAGCAGTACTTC. The rearrangement uses TRBV11-1 and TRBJ2-7, with D tentatively TRBD2 (5 bases). There are 16 residues in the CDR3. Looked up from germline, CDR1 is SGHAT and CDR2 is FQDESV (reference sequence). V lost 1 base and J 4 bases, leaving 17 bases between the germline ends.

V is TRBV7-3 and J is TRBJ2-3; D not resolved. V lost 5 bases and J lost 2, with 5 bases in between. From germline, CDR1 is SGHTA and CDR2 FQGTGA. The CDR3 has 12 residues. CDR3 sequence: CASSHDTDTQYF. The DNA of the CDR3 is TGTGCCAGCAGCCACGACACAGATACGCAGTATTTT.

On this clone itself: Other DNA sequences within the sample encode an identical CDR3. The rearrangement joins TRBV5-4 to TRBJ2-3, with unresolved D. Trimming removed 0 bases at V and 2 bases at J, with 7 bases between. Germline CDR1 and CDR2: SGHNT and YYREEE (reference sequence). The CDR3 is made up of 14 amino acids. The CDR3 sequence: CASSLARYTDTQYF. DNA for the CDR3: TGTGCCAGCAGCTTGGCCCGGTACACAGATACGCAGTATTTT.

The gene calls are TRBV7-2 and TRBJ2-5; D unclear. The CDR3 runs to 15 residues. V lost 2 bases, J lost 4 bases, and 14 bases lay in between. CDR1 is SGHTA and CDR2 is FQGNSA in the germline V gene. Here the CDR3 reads CASSLTPHHPETQYF. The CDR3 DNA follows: TGTGCCAGCAGCTTAACCCCTCACCACCCAGAGACCCAGTACTTC.

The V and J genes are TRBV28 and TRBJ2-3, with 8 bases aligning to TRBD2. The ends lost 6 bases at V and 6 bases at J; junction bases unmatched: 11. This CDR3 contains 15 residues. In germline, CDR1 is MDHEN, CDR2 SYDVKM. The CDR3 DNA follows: TGTGCCAGCAGCTCCCCGGGACTAGTGGTGGATACGCAGTATTTT. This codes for CASSSPGLVVDTQYF.

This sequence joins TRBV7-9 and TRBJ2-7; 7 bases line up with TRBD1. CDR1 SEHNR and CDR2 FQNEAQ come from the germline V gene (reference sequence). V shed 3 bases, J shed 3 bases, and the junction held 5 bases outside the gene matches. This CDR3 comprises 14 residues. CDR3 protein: CASSFTTGIYEQYF. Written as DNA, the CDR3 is TGTGCCAGCAGCTTCACGACAGGGATCTACGAGCAGTACTTC.

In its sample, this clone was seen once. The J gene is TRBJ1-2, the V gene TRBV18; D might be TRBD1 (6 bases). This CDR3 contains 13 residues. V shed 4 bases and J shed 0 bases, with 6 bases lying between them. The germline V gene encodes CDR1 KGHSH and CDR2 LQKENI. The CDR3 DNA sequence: TGTGCCAGCTCACGACAGGCTAACTATGGCTACACCTTC. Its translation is CASSRQANYGYTF.

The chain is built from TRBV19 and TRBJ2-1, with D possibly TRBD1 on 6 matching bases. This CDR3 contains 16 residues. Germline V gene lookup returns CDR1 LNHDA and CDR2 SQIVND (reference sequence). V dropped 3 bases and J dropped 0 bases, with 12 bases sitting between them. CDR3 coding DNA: TGTGCCAGTAGTATCCGGACAGCGAGCTCCTACAATGAGCAGTTCTTC. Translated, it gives CASSIRTASSYNEQFF.

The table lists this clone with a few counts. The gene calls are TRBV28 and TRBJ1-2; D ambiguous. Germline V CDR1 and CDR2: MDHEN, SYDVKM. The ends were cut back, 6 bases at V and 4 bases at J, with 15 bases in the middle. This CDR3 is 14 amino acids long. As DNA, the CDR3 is TGTGCCAGCAGCGCTCCCGGCCTTACCTATGGCTACACCTTC. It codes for CASSAPGLTYGYTF.

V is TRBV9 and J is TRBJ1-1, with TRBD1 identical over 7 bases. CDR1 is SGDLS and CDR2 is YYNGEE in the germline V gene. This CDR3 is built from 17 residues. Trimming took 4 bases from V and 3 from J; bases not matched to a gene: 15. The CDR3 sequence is CASSPGMGQGGYTEAFF. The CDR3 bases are TGTGCCAGCAGCCCAGGAATGGGGCAGGGGGGGTACACTGAAGCTTTCTTT.

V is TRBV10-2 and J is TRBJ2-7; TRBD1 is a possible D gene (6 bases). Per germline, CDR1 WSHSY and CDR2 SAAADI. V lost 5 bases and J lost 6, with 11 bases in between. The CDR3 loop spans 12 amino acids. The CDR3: CASSYGTSEQYF. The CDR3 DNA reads TGCGCCAGCAGTTATGGGACATCCGAGCAGTACTTC.

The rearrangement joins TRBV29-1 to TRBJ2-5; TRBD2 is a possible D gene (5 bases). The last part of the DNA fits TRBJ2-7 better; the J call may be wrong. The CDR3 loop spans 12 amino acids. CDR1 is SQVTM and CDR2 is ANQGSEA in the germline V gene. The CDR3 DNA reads TGCAGCGCTCGGACGGGGTGGGACGAGCAGTACTTC. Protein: CSARTGWDEQYF.

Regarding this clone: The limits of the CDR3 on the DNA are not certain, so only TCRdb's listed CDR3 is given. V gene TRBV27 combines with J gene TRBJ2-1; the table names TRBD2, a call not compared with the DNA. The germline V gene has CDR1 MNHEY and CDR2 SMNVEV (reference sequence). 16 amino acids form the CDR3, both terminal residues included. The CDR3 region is CASSLSLRQPYNEQFF.

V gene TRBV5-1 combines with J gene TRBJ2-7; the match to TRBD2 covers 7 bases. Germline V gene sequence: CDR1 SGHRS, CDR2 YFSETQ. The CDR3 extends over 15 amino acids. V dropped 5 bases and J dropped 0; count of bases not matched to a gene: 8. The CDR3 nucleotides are TGCGCCAGCAGTGGGAGGGAGGGACCCTCCTACGAGCAGTACTTC. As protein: CASSGREGPSYEQYF. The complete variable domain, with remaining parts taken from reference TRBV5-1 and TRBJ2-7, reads KAGVTQTPRYLIKTRGQQVTLSCSPISGHRSVSWYQQTPGQGLQFLFEYFSETQRNKGNFPGRFSGRQFSNSRSEMNVSTLELGDSALYLCASSGREGPSYEQYFGPGTRLTVT.